These T cell receptor beta chains were read from a single sample in a study of T cells in localized non-small cell lung cancer. Clones were sequenced by immunoSEQ multiplex PCR, and TCRdb holds only the in-frame ones, with some missing. The sample has fewer than 40,000 clones; about 90% are singletons. The input for sequencing was peripheral blood mononuclear cells, taken before any cancer treatment. Every receptor here comes from a man aged 35 to 69 with stage III lung adenocarcinoma. Both conserved end residues are part of each CDR3.

v_call: TRBV7-6
cdr3_length: 15
j_call: TRBJ2-1
cdr3_aa: CASSLGGGSYNEQFF

v_call: TRBV6-6
cdr3_length: 15
j_call: TRBJ2-1
cdr3_aa: CASSPRQGQGNEQFF

v_call: TRBV9
cdr3_length: 14
j_call: TRBJ2-2
cdr3_aa: CASGRFTNTGELFF

v_call: TRBV5-6
cdr3_length: 14
j_call: TRBJ2-7
cdr3_aa: CASQRDRPPYEQYF

v_call: TRBV29-1
cdr3_length: 11
j_call: TRBJ2-1
cdr3_aa: CSMTSGYEQFF

v_call: TRBV4-3
cdr3_length: 13
j_call: TRBJ2-5
cdr3_aa: CASSQDRVETQYF

v_call: TRBV13
cdr3_length: 16
j_call: TRBJ1-4
cdr3_aa: CASSLGSPDRGGKLFF

v_call: TRBV5-6
cdr3_length: 19
j_call: TRBJ1-5
cdr3_aa: CASSRLTGALENSNQPQHF

v_call: TRBV19
cdr3_length: 13
j_call: TRBJ1-2
cdr3_aa: CASRSQDNYGYTF

v_call: TRBV7-3
cdr3_length: 18
j_call: TRBJ2-2
cdr3_aa: CASSLNLRDRANTGELFF

v_call: TRBV29-1
cdr3_length: 14
j_call: TRBJ1-1
cdr3_aa: CSATGTGLNTEAFF

v_call: TRBV28
cdr3_length: 13
j_call: TRBJ2-5
cdr3_aa: CATERQGQETQYF

v_call: TRBV6-4
cdr3_length: 14
j_call: TRBJ2-2
cdr3_aa: CASRNGPDTGELFF